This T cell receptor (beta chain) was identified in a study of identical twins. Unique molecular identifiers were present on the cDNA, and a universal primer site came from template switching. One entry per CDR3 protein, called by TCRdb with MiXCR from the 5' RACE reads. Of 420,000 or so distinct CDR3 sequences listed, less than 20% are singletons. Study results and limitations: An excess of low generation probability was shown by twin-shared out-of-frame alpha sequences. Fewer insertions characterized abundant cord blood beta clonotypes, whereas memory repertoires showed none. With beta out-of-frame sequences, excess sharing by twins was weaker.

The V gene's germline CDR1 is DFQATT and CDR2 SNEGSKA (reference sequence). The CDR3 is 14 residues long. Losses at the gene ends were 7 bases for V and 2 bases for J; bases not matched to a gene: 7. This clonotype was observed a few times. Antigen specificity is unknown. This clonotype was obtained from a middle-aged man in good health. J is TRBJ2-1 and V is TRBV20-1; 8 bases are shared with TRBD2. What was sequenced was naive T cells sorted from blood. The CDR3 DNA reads TGCAGTGTTAGGCCGGGACTAGCCTACAATGAGCAGTTCTTC. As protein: CSVRPGLAYNEQFF.